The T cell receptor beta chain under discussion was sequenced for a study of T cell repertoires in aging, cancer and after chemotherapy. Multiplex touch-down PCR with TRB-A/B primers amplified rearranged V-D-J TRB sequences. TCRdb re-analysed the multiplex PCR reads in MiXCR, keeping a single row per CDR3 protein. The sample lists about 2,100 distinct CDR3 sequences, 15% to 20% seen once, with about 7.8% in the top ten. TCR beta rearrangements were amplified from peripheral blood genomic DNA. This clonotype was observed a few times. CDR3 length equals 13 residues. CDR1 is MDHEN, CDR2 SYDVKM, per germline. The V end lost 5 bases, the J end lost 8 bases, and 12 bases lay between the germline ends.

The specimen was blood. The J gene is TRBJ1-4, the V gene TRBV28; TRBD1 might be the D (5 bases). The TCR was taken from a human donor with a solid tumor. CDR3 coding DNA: TGTGCCAGCAGTCGCAATAGGGGAGAAAAACTGTTTTTT. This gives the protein CASSRNRGEKLFF.